One and the same sample provided the 13 T cell receptor beta chains below, sequenced in a study of cytomegalovirus exposure and HLA in healthy donors. The PCR ran on 60 Vbeta and 13 Jbeta primers. Method: immunoSEQ multiplex PCR; TCRdb's copy keeps in-frame clones and lacks some. The table shows 210,000 or so clones, with 75% to 80% occurring only once. The material sequenced was PBMCs. The receptors stem from a man younger than 35 in good health and CMV-seronegative.

The chain employs TRBV7-2 and TRBJ2-2; 10 bases match TRBD2. V lost 4 bases and J lost 5; bases outside the gene matches: 16. Germline V gene data show CDR1 as SGHTA and CDR2 as FQGNSA. The CDR3 sequence is 19 residues long. In nucleotides, the CDR3 is TGTGCCAGCAGCTCCGGGGAGGGTGAACTAGCGGGATTAACCGGGGAGCTGTTTTTT. Translated, it gives CASSSGEGELAGLTGELFF.

The chain employs TRBV19 and TRBJ1-5; 7 bases agree with TRBD1. J was trimmed by 12 bases and V by 8 bases; bases with no gene match: 13. Looked up from germline, CDR1 is LNHDA and CDR2 is SQIVND (reference sequence). The CDR3 length is 13 residues. This chain's CDR3 is CASHDRAGGLQHF. Written as DNA, the CDR3 is TGTGCCAGTCATGACAGGGCAGGTGGGCTCCAGCATTTT.

The chain recombines TRBV28 with TRBJ1-2; D unclear. Germline CDR1 is MDHEN and CDR2 is SYDVKM. Trimming pared 6 bases from V and 4 bases from J, leaving 15 bases between. The CDR3 loop spans 14 amino acids. CDR3 in amino acids: CASSSLYTVYGYTF. CDR3 nucleotides: TGTGCCAGCAGCTCCCTTTATACGGTCTATGGCTACACCTTC.

The CDR3 bases are TGTGCCAGCAGTTTATTCCCATTGGACAGGGGGCAGTTACTCTACGAGCAGTACTTC. Amino acids: CASSLFPLDRGQLLYEQYF. V gene TRBV27 combines with J gene TRBJ2-5, with 11 bases aligning to TRBD1. The end of the DNA is better explained by TRBJ2-7, so the J call may be wrong. This CDR3 comprises 19 residues. Germline V gene data show CDR1 as MNHEY and CDR2 as SMNVEV (reference sequence).

This chain links TRBV5-1 with TRBJ2-7; TRBD1 matches at 9 bases. The CDR3 sequence is 14 residues long. V shed 5 bases and J 0 bases; nucleotides not matched to a gene: 3. The germline V gene has CDR1 SGHRS and CDR2 YFSETQ. The CDR3 sequence: CASSPTGGSYEQYF. In nucleotides, the CDR3 is TGCGCCAGCAGTCCGACAGGGGGCTCCTACGAGCAGTACTTC.

The V and J genes are TRBV28 and TRBJ2-5; D ambiguous. The CDR3 is 14 residues long. Germline CDR1 reads MDHEN; CDR2 reads SYDVKM. The ends were cut back, 2 bases at V and 0 bases at J, with 7 bases in the middle. The CDR3 bases are TGTGCCAGCAGTTTAGGCCTCAACCAAGAGACCCAGTACTTC. Translated: CASSLGLNQETQYF. Together with reference TRBV28 and TRBJ2-5, the CDR3 gives the full variable domain: DVKVTQSSRYLVKRTGEKVFLECVQDMDHENMFWYRQDPGLGLRLIYFSYDVKMKEKGDIPEGYSVSREKKERFSLILESASTNQTSMYLCASSLGLNQETQYFGPGTRLLVL.

V usage is TRBV4-2 and J usage is TRBJ2-3; unclear D gene. V was shortened by 5 bases and J by 1 base, with 13 bases between the two germline ends. Germline assignment: CDR1 LGHNA and CDR2 YNFKEQ. The CDR3 length is 15 residues. The CDR3 loop is CASSTEDRGTDTQYF. In nucleotides, the CDR3 is TGTGCCAGCAGCACTGAAGACCGGGGCACAGATACGCAGTATTTT.

The DNA for the CDR3 is TGTGCCAGCAGCTCCGGACTAGCGGGGTATGCCGGGGAGCTGTTTTTT. Protein product: CASSSGLAGYAGELFF. The chain links TRBV7-3 to TRBJ2-2, with TRBD2 matching 12 bases. The CDR3 is 16 amino acids. From germline, CDR1 is SGHTA and CDR2 FQGTGA. V shed 4 bases and J 6 bases; nucleotides not matched to a gene: 6.

J is TRBJ2-7 and V is TRBV19; TRBD2 might be the D (5 bases). Trimming took 4 bases from V and 0 from J, leaving 16 bases between them. The CDR3 spans 16 residues. CDR1 LNHDA and CDR2 SQIVND come from the germline V gene (reference sequence). DNA for the CDR3: TGTGCCAGTAGTACCCTCGGGAATCGCGTCTCCTACGAGCAGTACTTC. This encodes CASSTLGNRVSYEQYF. The full variable domain, completed using reference TRBV19 and TRBJ2-7, is DGGITQSPKYLFRKEGQNVTLSCEQNLNHDAMYWYRQDPGQGLRLIYYSQIVNDFQKGDIAEGYSVSREKKESFPLTVTSAQKNPTAFYLCASSTLGNRVSYEQYFGPGTRLTVT.

The genes are TRBV7-9 and TRBJ2-7, with 7 bases identical to TRBD1. The CDR3 runs to 16 residues. The ends lost 5 bases at V and 4 bases at J; junction bases unmatched: 14. CDR1 and CDR2 (germline): SEHNR, FQNEAQ (reference sequence). The CDR3 coding sequence is TGTGCCAGCAGCCAGATTCAGGGACAGCCTCGATACGAGCAGTACTTC. Translation gives CASSQIQGQPRYEQYF.

V and J are TRBV25-1 and TRBJ2-2; D not resolved. The germline V gene has CDR1 MGHDK and CDR2 SYGVNS. V was cut by 3 bases and J by 0 bases, with 8 bases left in between. The CDR3 spans 15 residues. This CDR3 reads CASSEHRANTGELFF. DNA for the CDR3: TGTGCCAGCAGTGAGCACAGAGCGAACACCGGGGAGCTGTTTTTT.

The V call is TRBV30, the J call TRBJ1-4; possible D gene TRBD1, 6 bases. CDR3 length: 12 amino acids. V lost 6 bases and J lost 7, with 12 bases in between. CDR1 and CDR2 (germline): GTSNPN, SVGIG (reference sequence). The CDR3 reads CACSGEGEKLFF. CDR3 nucleotides: TGTGCCTGCTCAGGGGAGGGTGAAAAACTGTTTTTT. Based on the CDR3 plus reference TRBV30 and TRBJ1-4, the full variable domain is SQTIHQWPATLVQPVGSPLSLECTVEGTSNPNLYWYRQAAGRGLQLLFYSVGIGQISSEVPQNLSASRPQDRQFILSSKKLLLSDSGFYLCACSGEGEKLFFGSGTQLSVL.

Details on this clone: The same CDR3 also results from other DNA sequences found in this sample. J is TRBJ1-5 and V is TRBV6-5, with D tentatively TRBD1 (6 bases). In germline, CDR1 is MNHEY, CDR2 SVGAGI. CDR3 size: 14 residues. V was trimmed by 5 bases and J by 3 bases, leaving 11 bases between them. As DNA, the CDR3 is TGTGCCAGCAGTCGTCAGGGGTCCAATCAGCCCCAGCATTTT. The encoded protein is CASSRQGSNQPQHF.